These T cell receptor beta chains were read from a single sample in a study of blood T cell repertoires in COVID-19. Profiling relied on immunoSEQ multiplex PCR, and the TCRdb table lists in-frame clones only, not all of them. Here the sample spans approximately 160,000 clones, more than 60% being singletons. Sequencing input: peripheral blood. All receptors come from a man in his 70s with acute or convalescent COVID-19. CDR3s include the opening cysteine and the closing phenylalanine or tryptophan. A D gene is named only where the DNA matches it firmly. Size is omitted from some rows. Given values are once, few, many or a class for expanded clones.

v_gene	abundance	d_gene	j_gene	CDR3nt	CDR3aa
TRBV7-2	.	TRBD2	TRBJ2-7	TGTGCCAGCAGCTTAGTGGCGGGAGTCGAGCAGTACTTC	CASSLVAGVEQYF
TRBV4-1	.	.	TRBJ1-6	TGCGCCAGCAATCAAGCCGGTGTTCCCGGGAAATCACCCCTCCACTTT	CASNQAGVPGKSPLHF
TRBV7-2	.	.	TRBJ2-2	TGTGCCAGCAGCTCCAGGAACACCGGGGAGCTGTTTTTT	CASSSRNTGELFF
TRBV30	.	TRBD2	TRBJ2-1	TGTGCCTGGAGTGTGGGGACTAGCAACAATGAGCAGTTCTTC	CAWSVGTSNNEQFF
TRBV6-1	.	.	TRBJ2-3	TGTGCCACCCGGGGTAGCGGCACAGATACGCAGTATTTT	CATRGSGTDTQYF
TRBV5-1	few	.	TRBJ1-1	TGCGCCAGCAGCCTTTCGCCCCGAGAGAGTGAAGCTTTCTTT	CASSLSPRESEAFF
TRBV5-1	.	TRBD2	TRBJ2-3	TGCGCCAGCAGCTTGGCGGGACTAGCGGGGGGTCAAGATACGCAGTATTTT	CASSLAGLAGGQDTQYF
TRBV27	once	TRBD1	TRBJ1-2	TGTGCCAGCAGTCCACCGGGACAGCGGGCTATTGGCTACACCTTC	CASSPPGQRAIGYTF
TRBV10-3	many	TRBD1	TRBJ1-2	TGTGCCATCAGCGGACAGGGTAGAGATGGCTACACCTTC	CAISGQGRDGYTF
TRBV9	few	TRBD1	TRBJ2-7	TGTGCCAGCAGCGTAGGGGTGGGACAGGCTTTGTCCTACGAGCAGTACTTC	CASSVGVGQALSYEQYF
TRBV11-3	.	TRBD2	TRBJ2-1	TGTGCCAGCAGACCTGCGGGACTAGGATTCTCTGAGCAGTTCTTC	CASRPAGLGFSEQFF
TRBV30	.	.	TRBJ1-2	TGTGCCTGGAAGCTACAGGGTCCAGGAAACTATGGCTACACCTTC	CAWKLQGPGNYGYTF
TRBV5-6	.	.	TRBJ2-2	TGTGCCAGCAGCTTGGGACAGCTAATGAACACCGGGGAGCTGTTTTTT	CASSLGQLMNTGELFF
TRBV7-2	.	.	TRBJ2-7	TGTGCCAGCAGTCCTTTTGACAGCTCCTACGAGCAGTACTTC	CASSPFDSSYEQYF
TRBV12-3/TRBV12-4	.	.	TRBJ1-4	TGTGCCAGCAGTCCGCGGAAGCGTGAAAAACTGTTTTTT	CASSPRKREKLFF
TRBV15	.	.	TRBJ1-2	TGTGCCACCAGCAGAGAGGAGCAGTGGAGCTACACCTTC	CATSREEQWSYTF
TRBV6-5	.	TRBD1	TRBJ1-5	TGTGCCAGCAGAAAATTGGGGGGACAGGGGTCGCCCCAGCATTTT	CASRKLGGQGSPQHF
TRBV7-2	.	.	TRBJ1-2	TGTGCCAGCAGCCGAGGACAGAACTATGGCTACACCTTC	CASSRGQNYGYTF
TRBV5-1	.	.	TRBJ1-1	TGCGCCAGCAGCTACCGACCCGGGGGGACTGAAGCTTTCTTT	CASSYRPGGTEAFF
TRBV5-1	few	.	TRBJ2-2	TGCGCCAGCAGCTTCCGGACGGGGGACACCGGGGAGCTGTTTTTT	CASSFRTGDTGELFF
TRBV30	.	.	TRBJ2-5	TGTGCCTGGAGTGGGGGCCCCCAAGAGACCCAGTACTTC	CAWSGGPQETQYF
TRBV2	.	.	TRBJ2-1	TGTGCCAGCAGTGACCGGGCGGAGGTTAATGAGCAGTTCTTC	CASSDRAEVNEQFF
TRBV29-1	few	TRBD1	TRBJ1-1	TGCAGCGCTGGTCGGGACAGGGTCACTGAAGCTTTCTTT	CSAGRDRVTEAFF
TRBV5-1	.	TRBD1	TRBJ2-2	TGCGCCAGCAGCTTGAGAACAGGGGACACCGGGGAGCTGTTTTTT	CASSLRTGDTGELFF
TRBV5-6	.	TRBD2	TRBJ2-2	TGTGCCAGCAGCTGGGGTGTGACTAGCCACACCGGGGAGCTGTTTTTT	CASSWGVTSHTGELFF
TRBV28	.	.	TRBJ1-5	TGTGCCAGCAGGCCGGGGGGGGGTTCCAATCAGCCCCAGCATTTT	CASRPGGGSNQPQHF
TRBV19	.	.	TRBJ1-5	TGTGCCACGAATAAAGCAACAGCTGTTGGCAATCAGCCCCAGCATTTT	CATNKATAVGNQPQHF
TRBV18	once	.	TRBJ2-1	TGTGCCAGCTCACCCCAAGGGACTTCCTACAATGAGCAGTTCTTC	CASSPQGTSYNEQFF
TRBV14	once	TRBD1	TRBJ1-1	TGTGCCAGCAGCCCTAGACAGGGGTTGAACACTGAAGCTTTCTTT	CASSPRQGLNTEAFF
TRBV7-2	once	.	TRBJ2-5	TGTGCCAGCAGCAAACGTTGGGGCGGACACCGAGAGACCCAGTACTTC	CASSKRWGGHRETQYF
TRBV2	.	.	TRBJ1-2	TGTGCCAGCAGTCAGGATAACTATGGCTACACCTTC	CASSQDNYGYTF
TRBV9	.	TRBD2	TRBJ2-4	TGTGCCAGCAGCGTAGTACCTAGCGGGAGTAACATTCAGTACTTC	CASSVVPSGSNIQYF
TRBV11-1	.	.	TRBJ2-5	TGTGCCAGCAGCTTAGGGCCCATAGGGAGTCAAGAGACCCAGTACTTC	CASSLGPIGSQETQYF
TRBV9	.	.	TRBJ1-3	TGTGCCAGCAGCGTAACTGACACGGCTGGAAACACCATATATTTT	CASSVTDTAGNTIYF
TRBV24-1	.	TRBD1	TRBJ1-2	TGTGCCACCAGTGACTCCGGGACAGGGGCCCAGGGAGATGGCTACACCTTC	CATSDSGTGAQGDGYTF
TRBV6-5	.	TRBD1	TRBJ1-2	TGTGCCAGCAGGTCCGGGACAGAGAATGGCTACACCTTC	CASRSGTENGYTF
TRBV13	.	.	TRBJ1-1	TGTGCCAGCAGCTTTCTGGGGCTGAACACTGAAGCTTTCTTT	CASSFLGLNTEAFF
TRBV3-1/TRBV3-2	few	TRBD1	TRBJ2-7	TGTGCCAGCAGCCAAGCCGGGACAGGGAGCTACGAGCAGTACTTC	CASSQAGTGSYEQYF
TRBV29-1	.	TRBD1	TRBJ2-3	TGCAGCGTTCACTGGACAGGGGTCACAGATACGCAGTATTTT	CSVHWTGVTDTQYF
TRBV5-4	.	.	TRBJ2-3	TGTGCCAGCAGCTTAAGCGGGGATACGCAGTATTTT	CASSLSGDTQYF